The entry below gives a single T cell receptor (beta chain) sequence along with its context. Its matching antigen is unknown. This could be a read error, since a much larger clone is one nucleotide away. This sample was taken from a study of blood T cells in healthy people across ages. Overall study findings and caveats: Both naive CD4+ cell counts and diversity were greater in long-lived donors than in aged donors. With unsorted PBMCs, a conclusive comparison of naive versus antigen-experienced cells was not possible.

PCR was performed a second time for about 6 to 12 cycles using a sample-barcoded 5' primer and a J-beta primer mix. With 12 random nucleotides, a template-switch adaptor tagged each individual cDNA molecule. TCRdb reanalysed the 5' RACE reads using MiXCR and keeps one entry per CDR3 protein. The data hold about 670,000 distinct CDR3 sequences, with roughly two fifths observed a single time. Trimming cost V 5 bases and J 4 bases, with 14 bases left between them. The CDR3 runs 14 residues. From germline, CDR1 is SEHNR and CDR2 FQNEAQ (reference sequence). The sequencing input was blood. The J gene is TRBJ1-1, the V gene TRBV7-9, with D uncertain. The receptor comes from an elderly man in good health. The chain's CDR3 is CASSDAGMSTEAFF. CDR3 DNA: TGTGCCAGCAGCGACGCTGGGATGAGCACTGAAGCTTTCTTT.